This TCR beta chain was observed in a study of shared clonotypes between healthy human individuals. A word on this clone: What it recognizes is unknown.

Study-wide results and limits: Clonotype sharing among donors was thought likely to change with sequencing depth. Generation probabilities were higher for clonotypes shared across all four sorted-subset donors than for unshared ones.

The table came from immunoSEQ multiplex PCR; TCRdb's copy has only in-frame clones and leaves some out. Among about 1.1 million clones listed, 70% to 80% were seen once. Sequences were obtained from memory CD4+ T cells from PBMCs. The subset denotes: CD45RA-negative fraction. The TCR originated in a man between 18 and 29 years old in good health. Some clones in this sample may be carry-over from other donors' samples.

CDR3: CASAPGGRETQYF. In DNA, the CDR3 is TGTGCCAGCGCCCCGGGAGGGAGGGAGACCCAGTACTTC. The V and J genes are TRBV28 and TRBJ2-5, with TRBD2 matching 8 bases. The CDR3 is 13 amino acids. Germline CDR1 is MDHEN and CDR2 is SYDVKM. V shed 8 bases, J shed 5 bases, and the junction held 7 bases outside the gene matches.